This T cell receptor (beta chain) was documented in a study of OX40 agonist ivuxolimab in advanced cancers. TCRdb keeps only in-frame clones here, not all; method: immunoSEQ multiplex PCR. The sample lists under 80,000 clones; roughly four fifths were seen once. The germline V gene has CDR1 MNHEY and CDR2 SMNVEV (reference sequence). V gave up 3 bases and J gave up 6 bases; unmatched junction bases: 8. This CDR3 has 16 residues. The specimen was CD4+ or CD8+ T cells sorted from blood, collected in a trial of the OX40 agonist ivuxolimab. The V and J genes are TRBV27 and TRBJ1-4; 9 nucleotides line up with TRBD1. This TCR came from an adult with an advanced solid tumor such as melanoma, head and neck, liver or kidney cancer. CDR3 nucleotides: TGTGCCAGCAGTTTGAGCCCGGGACAGGGCGATGAAAAACTGTTTTTT. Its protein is CASSLSPGQGDEKLFF.